A single sample is the source of the 10 T cell receptor beta chains below, sequenced in a study of OX40 agonist ivuxolimab in advanced cancers. TCRdb's table, derived via immunoSEQ multiplex PCR, lists solely in-frame clones and lacks some. Of 60,000 to 70,000 clones in the sample, 80% to 95% are singletons; the top ten hold more than 9.5%. Specimen: CD4+ or CD8+ T cells sorted from blood, collected in a trial of the OX40 agonist ivuxolimab. These receptors originate from an adult with an advanced solid tumor such as melanoma, head and neck, liver or kidney cancer.

V usage is TRBV11-1 and J usage is TRBJ2-1; D might be TRBD1 or TRBD2, each matching 5 bases. Between the trimmed V and J ends, which lost 4 bases and 6 bases, there was a span of 16 bases. The CDR3 runs 15 residues. Germline loops: CDR1 SGHAT, CDR2 FQDESV (reference sequence). The CDR3 nucleotides read TGTGCCAGCAGCTGGGGACCCACTTTTACCAATGAGCAGTTCTTC. Residues: CASSWGPTFTNEQFF.

The chain links TRBV2 to TRBJ2-7; TRBD2 aligns across 11 bases. Germline CDR1 and CDR2: SNHLY and FYNNEI. V was clipped by 1 base and J by 7 bases; unmatched bases: 6. The CDR3 covers 15 residues. For the CDR3, the DNA is TGTGCCAGCAGTGAAGTGGCACTAGCGGGAGTTGAGCAGTACTTC. The encoded protein is CASSEVALAGVEQYF.

The CDR3 reads CASSLAAYGSDTQYF. The CDR3 DNA is TGTGCCAGCAGCTTGGCTGCGTACGGCTCAGATACGCAGTATTTT. This chain connects TRBV5-6 to TRBJ2-3; D ambiguous. CDR3 size: 15 residues. Trimming removed 0 bases from V and 4 bases from J, with 12 bases in between. Germline V lookup: CDR1 SGHDT, CDR2 YYEEEE.

The rearrangement uses TRBV7-9 and TRBJ2-7, with 7 positions matching TRBD1. The V gene's germline CDR1 is SEHNR and CDR2 FQNEAQ (reference sequence). This CDR3 is 16 amino acids long. Trimming cost V 0 bases and J 4 bases; bases outside gene matches: 9. The CDR3 nucleotides are TGTGCCAGCAGCTTAGCGCGAGCGACAGGGCGGTACGAGCAGTACTTC. It codes for CASSLARATGRYEQYF.

The chain employs TRBV27 and TRBJ2-1; TRBD2 matches at 11 bases. This CDR3 spans 15 amino acids. Trimming cost V 5 bases and J 5 bases; bases outside gene matches: 5. Germline values: CDR1 MNHEY, CDR2 SMNVEV (reference sequence). This chain's CDR3 is CASSVTSGIDNEQFF. The DNA of the CDR3 is TGTGCCAGCAGTGTGACTAGCGGGATCGACAATGAGCAGTTCTTC.

This clone was counted only a few times. The V and J genes are TRBV7-8 and TRBJ2-2, with D unresolved. This CDR3 is built from 14 residues. Germline CDR1 and CDR2: SGHVS and FQNEAQ. Trimming removed 4 bases at V and 2 bases at J, with 8 bases between. The CDR3 DNA reads TGTGCCAGCAGCTCTTCATTCAACACCGGGGAGCTGTTTTTT. It yields the protein CASSSSFNTGELFF.

The rearrangement joins TRBV27 to TRBJ2-3; D ambiguous. V was trimmed by 2 bases and J by 5 bases, leaving 8 bases between them. CDR3 size: 13 residues. Germline values: CDR1 MNHEY, CDR2 SMNVEV (reference sequence). The CDR3 nucleotides are TGTGCCAGCAGTTTAAGGATCGTAGATACGCAGTATTTT. Translating it yields CASSLRIVDTQYF.

The chain employs TRBV7-8 and TRBJ1-1; D is uncertain. CDR3 length: 12 amino acids. Trimming took off 5 bases at V and 4 bases at J, with 8 bases between the two ends. Germline V lookup: CDR1 SGHVS, CDR2 FQNEAQ. As DNA, the CDR3 is TGTGCCAGCAGCACGATCGGCACTGAAGCTTTCTTT. It yields the protein CASSTIGTEAFF. The variable domain in full, completed from reference TRBV7-8 and TRBJ1-1, reads GAGVSQSPRYKVAKRGQDVALRCDPISGHVSLFWYQQALGQGPEFLTYFQNEAQLDKSGLPSDRFFAERPEGSVSTLKIQRTQQEDSAVYLCASSTIGTEAFFGQGTRLTVV.

The chain recombines TRBV10-1 with TRBJ2-5; TRBD2 agrees at 7 bases. The J call is doubtful: the DNA matches TRBJ2-7 better. The CDR3 is 15 residues long. CDR1 and CDR2 (germline): WNHNN, SYGVQD (reference sequence). The CDR3 DNA follows: TGCGCCAGCAGTGAGTCAGCTTTTGGGAGGGACGAGCAGTACTTC. It specifies CASSESAFGRDEQYF.

The V call is TRBV19, the J call TRBJ2-1; 9 positions agree with TRBD2. CDR1 and CDR2 from the germline V gene are LNHDA and SQIVND (reference sequence). The junction had 13 bases not matched to a gene; V was cut back by 6 bases and J by 10 bases. The CDR3 covers 15 residues. The CDR3 coding sequence is TGTGCCAGTAGCCCGGGACTAGCTGGTGAATGGGAGCAGTTCTTC. Its translation: CASSPGLAGEWEQFF.